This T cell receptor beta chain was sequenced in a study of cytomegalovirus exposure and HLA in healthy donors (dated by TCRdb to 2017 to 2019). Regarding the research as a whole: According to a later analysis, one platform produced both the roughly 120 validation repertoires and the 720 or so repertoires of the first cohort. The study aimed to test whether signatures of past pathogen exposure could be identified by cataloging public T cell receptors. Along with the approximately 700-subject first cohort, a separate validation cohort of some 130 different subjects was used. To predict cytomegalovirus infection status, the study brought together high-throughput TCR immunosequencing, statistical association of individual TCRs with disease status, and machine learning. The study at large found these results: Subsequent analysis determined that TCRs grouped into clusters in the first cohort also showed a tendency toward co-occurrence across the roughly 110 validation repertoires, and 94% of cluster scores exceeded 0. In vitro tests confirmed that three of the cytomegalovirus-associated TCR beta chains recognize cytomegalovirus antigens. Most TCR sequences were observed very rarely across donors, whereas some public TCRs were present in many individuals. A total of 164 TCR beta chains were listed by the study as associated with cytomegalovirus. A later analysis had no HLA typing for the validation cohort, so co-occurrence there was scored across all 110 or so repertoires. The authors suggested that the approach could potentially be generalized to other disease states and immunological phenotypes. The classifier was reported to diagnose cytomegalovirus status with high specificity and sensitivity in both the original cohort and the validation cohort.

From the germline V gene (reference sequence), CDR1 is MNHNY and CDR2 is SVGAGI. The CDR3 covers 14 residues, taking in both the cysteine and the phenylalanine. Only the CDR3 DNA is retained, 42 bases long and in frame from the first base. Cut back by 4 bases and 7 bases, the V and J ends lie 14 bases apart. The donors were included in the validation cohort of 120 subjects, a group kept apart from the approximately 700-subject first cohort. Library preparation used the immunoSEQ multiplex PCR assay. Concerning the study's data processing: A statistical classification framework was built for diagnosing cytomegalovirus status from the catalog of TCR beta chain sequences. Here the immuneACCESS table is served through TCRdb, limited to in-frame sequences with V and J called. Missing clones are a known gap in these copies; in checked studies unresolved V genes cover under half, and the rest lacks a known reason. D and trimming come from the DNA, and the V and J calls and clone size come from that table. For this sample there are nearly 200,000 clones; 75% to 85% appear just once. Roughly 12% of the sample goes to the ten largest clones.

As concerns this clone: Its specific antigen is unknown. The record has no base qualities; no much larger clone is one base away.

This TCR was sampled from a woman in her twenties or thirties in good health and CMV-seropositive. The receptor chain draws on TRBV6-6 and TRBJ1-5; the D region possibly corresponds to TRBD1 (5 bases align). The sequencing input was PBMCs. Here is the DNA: TGTGCCAGCAGTTCACCGGGGGGGGTCCAGCCCCAGCATTTT. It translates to CASSSPGGVQPQHF.